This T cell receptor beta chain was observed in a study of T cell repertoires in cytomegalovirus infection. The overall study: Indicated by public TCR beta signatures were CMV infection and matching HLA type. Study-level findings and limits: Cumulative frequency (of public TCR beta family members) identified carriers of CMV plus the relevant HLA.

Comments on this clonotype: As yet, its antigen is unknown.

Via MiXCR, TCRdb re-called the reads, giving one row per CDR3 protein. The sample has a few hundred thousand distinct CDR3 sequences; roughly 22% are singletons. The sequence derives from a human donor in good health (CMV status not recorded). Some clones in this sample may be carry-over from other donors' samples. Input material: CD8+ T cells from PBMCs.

The CDR3 sequence: CASSLLELAGGPYTQYF. DNA for the CDR3: TGTGCCAGCAGTTTATTGGAACTAGCGGGGGGGCCTTATACGCAGTATTTT. This chain connects TRBV28 to TRBJ2-3; 13 bases align to TRBD2. This CDR3 is 17 amino acids long. V lost 1 base, J lost 7 bases, and 8 bases stayed unmatched. The germline gives CDR1 MDHEN, CDR2 SYDVKM.